This T cell receptor beta chain was profiled in a study of T cell changes during pregnancy in multiple sclerosis. Germline loops: CDR1 SNHLY, CDR2 FYNNEI. Trimming removed 3 bases from V and 4 bases from J, with 10 bases in between. This CDR3 has 14 amino acids. Here immunoSEQ multiplex PCR was the method, and the copy in TCRdb shows in-frame clones only, minus some. The data show more than 50,000 clones, approximately 94% seen once. The chain links TRBV2 to TRBJ1-5; TRBD1 is a possible D gene (5 bases). The sequence came from a female donor with multiple sclerosis, enrolled in a pregnancy study. Sample: CD8+ T cells from peripheral blood mononuclear cells, taken after pregnancy. CDR3 protein: CASSEGGWNQPQHF. The CDR3 DNA reads as TGTGCCAGCAGTGAGGGGGGGTGGAATCAGCCCCAGCATTTT.